This T cell receptor beta chain appears in the sequencing data of a study of blood T cell dynamics during melanoma immunotherapy. Study in general: Standard first-line treatment here was pembrolizumab or nivolumab plus ipilimumab in metastatic melanoma.

Details on this clone: Its antigen is undetermined.

Assay: immunoSEQ multiplex PCR; the TCRdb copy retains only in-frame clones and omits some. The top ten hold approximately 3.5% of the sample, which has about 13,000 clones, roughly 89% seen once. In germline, CDR1 is MNHEY, CDR2 SMNVEV (reference sequence). The CDR3 runs 13 residues. V lost 8 bases and J lost 7, with 15 bases in between. The sample's time point: pre-treatment baseline. Prior systemic cancer therapy, immunosuppressant use and other active malignancies excluded patients. Points from the study as a whole: PBMC repertoires of eventual disease-control patients split at W3 into clonality or diversity gains.

V usage is TRBV27 and J usage is TRBJ1-5; TRBD1 is a possible D gene (5 bases). The sequence was collected from a human donor with melanoma. The specimen comprised blood, sampled from a patient treated with checkpoint blockade. The CDR3: CASGRDPWQPQHF. CDR3 sequence (DNA): TGTGCCAGCGGCCGGGACCCATGGCAGCCCCAGCATTTT.